Below, one T cell receptor (beta chain) is given with its context. This record comes from a study of blood T cell repertoires in COVID-19. Whole-study context: Whether acute or convalescent, the COVID-19 samples came from the United States, Italy and Spain. PBMCs, B-cell-depleted T cells, or T cells were the source of the cDNA or gDNA that made up the material.

The germline CDR1 and CDR2 sequences are SGHRS and YFSETQ. V was shortened by 3 bases and J by 4 bases, with 14 bases between the two germline ends. This CDR3 is built from 14 residues. Under the authors' procedure: Reference gene primer amplification gave estimated nucleated cell counts. Libraries were prepared by immunoSEQ multiplex PCR; TCRdb keeps only in-frame clonotypes and omits some of them. V and J calls and clone size follow that table, whereas D and trimming were derived from the DNA. Found here are about 45,000 clones, 70% to 80% of them singletons; the top ten hold 15% to 20%. The TCR originated in a man in his 70s with acute or convalescent COVID-19. The sequenced sample was peripheral blood. V and J are TRBV5-1 and TRBJ2-7; tentative D call: TRBD1 (5 bases). CDR3 protein: CASSSQGSGYEQYF. CDR3 in DNA: TGCGCCAGCAGCTCGCAAGGCTCAGGGTACGAGCAGTACTTC.